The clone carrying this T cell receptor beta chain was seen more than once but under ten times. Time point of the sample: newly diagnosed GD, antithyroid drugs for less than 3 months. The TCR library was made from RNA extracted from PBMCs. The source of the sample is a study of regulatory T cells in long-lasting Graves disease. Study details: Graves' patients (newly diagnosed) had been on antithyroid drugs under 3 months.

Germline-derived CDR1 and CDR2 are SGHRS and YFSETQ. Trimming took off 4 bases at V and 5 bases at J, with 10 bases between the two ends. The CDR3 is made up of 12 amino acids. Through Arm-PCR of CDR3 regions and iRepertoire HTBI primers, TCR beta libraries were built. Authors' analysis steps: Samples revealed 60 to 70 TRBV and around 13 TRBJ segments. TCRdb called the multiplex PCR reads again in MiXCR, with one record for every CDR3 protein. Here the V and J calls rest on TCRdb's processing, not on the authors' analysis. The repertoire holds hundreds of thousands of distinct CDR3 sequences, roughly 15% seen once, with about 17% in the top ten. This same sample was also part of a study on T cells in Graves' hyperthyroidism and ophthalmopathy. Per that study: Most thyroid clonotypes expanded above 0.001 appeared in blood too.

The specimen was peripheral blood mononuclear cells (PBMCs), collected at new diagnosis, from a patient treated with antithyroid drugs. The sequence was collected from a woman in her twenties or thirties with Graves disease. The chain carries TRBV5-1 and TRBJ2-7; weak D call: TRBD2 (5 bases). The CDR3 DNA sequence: TGCGCCAGCAGCGAGGGTCTACACGAGCAGTACTTC. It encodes CASSEGLHEQYF.